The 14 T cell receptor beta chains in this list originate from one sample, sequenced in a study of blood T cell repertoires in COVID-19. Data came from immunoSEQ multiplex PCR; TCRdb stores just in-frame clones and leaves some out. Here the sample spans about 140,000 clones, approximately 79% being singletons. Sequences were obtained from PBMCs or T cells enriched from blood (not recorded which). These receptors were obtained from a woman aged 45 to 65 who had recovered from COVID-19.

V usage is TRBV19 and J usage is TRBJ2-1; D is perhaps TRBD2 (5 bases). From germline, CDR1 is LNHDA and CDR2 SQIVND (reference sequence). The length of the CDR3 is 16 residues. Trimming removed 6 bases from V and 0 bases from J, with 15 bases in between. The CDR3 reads CASSPIATSSYNEQFF. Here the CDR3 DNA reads TGTGCCAGTAGCCCCATAGCGACGAGCTCCTACAATGAGCAGTTCTTC.

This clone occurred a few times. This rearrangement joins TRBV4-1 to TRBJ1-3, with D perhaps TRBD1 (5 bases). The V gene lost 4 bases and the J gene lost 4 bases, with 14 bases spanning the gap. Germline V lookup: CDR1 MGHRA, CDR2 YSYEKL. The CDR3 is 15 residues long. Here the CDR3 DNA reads TGCGCCAGCAGCCTCTTAGAACAGGCGGGAAACACCATATATTTT. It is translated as CASSLLEQAGNTIYF.

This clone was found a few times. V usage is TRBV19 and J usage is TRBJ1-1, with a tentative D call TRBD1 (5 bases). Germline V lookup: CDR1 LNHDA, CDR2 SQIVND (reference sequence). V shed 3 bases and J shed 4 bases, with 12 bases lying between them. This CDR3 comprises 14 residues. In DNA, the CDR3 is TGTGCCAGTAGTATCAGTGGGGGGACCACTGAAGCTTTCTTT. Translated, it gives CASSISGGTTEAFF.

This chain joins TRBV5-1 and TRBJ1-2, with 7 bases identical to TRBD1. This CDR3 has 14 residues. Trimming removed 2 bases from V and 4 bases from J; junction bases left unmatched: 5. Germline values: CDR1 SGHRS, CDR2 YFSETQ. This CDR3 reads CASSLTGVFYGYTF. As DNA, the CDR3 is TGCGCCAGCAGCTTAACAGGGGTGTTCTATGGCTACACCTTC.

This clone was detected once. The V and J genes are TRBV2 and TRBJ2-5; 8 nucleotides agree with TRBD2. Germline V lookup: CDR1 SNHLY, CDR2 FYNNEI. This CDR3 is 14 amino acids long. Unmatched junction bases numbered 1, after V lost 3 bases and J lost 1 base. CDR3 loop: CASSDRGGQETQYF. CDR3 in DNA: TGTGCCAGCAGTGACCGGGGGGGCCAAGAGACCCAGTACTTC.

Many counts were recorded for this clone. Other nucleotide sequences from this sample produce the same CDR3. The CDR3 nucleotides are TGTGCCAGCAGTTGGACTAGCCGACAAGAGACCCAGTACTTC. Translated, it gives CASSWTSRQETQYF. The gene calls are TRBV6-5 and TRBJ2-5; 8 bases match TRBD2. The V and J ends lost 4 bases and 2 bases, in that order; junction bases with no gene match: 3. The CDR3 spans 14 residues. Germline V gene lookup returns CDR1 MNHEY and CDR2 SVGAGI.

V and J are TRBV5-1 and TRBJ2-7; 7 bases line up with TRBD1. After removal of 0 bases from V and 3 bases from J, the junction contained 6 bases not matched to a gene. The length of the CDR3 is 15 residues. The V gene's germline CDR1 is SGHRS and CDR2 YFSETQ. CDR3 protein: CASSLGIQGVYEQYF. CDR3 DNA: TGCGCCAGCAGCTTGGGGATTCAGGGGGTCTACGAGCAGTACTTC.

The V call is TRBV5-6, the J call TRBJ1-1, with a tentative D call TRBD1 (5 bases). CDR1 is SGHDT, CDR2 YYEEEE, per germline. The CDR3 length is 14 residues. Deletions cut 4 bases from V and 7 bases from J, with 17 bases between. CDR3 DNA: TGTGCCAGCAGCCTACCCCAGGGCCTCTATGAAGCTTTCTTT. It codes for CASSLPQGLYEAFF.

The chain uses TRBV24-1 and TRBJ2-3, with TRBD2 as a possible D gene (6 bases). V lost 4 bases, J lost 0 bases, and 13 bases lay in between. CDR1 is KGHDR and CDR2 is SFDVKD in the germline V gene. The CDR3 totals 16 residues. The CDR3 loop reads CATSDPGGTSTDTQYF. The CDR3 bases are TGTGCCACCAGTGACCCCGGGGGTACTAGCACAGATACGCAGTATTTT.

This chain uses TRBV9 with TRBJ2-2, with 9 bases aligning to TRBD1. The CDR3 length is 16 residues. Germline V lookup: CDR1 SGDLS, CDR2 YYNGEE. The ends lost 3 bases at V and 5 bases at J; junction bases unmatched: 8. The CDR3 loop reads CASSGTGAPSTGELFF. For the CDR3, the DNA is TGTGCCAGCAGCGGGACAGGGGCACCGAGTACCGGGGAGCTGTTTTTT. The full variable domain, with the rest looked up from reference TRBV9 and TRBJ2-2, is DSGVTQTPKHLITATGQRVTLRCSPRSGDLSVYWYQQSLDQGLQFLIQYYNGEERAKGNILERFSAQQFPDLHSELNLSSLELGDSALYFCASSGTGAPSTGELFFGEGSRLTVL.

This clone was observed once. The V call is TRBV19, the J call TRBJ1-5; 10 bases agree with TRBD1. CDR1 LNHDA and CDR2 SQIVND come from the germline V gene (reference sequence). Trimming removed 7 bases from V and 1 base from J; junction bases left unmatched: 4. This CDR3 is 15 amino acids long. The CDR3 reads CASKGGQGSNQPQHF. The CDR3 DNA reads TGTGCCAGTAAGGGGGGACAGGGGAGCAATCAGCCCCAGCATTTT.

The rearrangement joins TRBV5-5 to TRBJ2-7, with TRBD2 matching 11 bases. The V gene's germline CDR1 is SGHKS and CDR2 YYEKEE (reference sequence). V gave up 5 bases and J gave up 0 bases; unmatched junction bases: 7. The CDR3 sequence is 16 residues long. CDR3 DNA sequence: TGTGCCAGCAGTCCACTAGCGGGGGTTCTCTCCTACGAGCAGTACTTC. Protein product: CASSPLAGVLSYEQYF.

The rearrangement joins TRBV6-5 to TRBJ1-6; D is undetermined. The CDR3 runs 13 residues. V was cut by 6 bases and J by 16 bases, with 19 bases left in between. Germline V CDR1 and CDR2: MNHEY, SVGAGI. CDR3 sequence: CASRAGYRPSLHF. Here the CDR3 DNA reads TGTGCCAGCAGGGCGGGGTATCGGCCCTCGCTCCACTTT.

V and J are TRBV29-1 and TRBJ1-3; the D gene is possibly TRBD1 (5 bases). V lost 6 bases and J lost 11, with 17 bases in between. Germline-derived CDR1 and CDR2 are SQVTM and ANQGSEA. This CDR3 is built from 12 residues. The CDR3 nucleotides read TGCAGCGTGTCTCAGGGAACCCCCCCCATATATTTT. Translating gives CSVSQGTPPIYF.